This T cell receptor (beta chain) emerged from a study of PD-1 blockade in classical Hodgkin lymphoma. Study observations and caveats: Exclusion applied to patients who initiated nivolumab less than 1 year following ASCT.

Here immunoSEQ multiplex PCR was the method, and the copy in TCRdb shows in-frame clones only, minus some. Counted here are about 19,000 clones, about three quarters occurring once; the ten biggest clones make up around 40%. Indicated time point: cycle 4 day 1 (C4D1), after about 6 weeks of nivolumab. Relapse after autologous stem cell transplantation occurred in every patient, and brentuximab vedotin exposure varied. Complete response, partial response or progressive disease constituted the best responses recorded. Germline loops: CDR1 SGHVS, CDR2 FQNEAQ. This CDR3 is built from 14 residues. V lost 2 bases and J 3 bases, leaving 8 bases between the germline ends. A word on this clone: The antigen is not known.

This clonotype originated in a human donor with classical Hodgkin lymphoma. The chain links TRBV7-8 to TRBJ1-3; D gene ambiguous. Sequenced material: peripheral blood mononuclear cells (PBMCs), taken before the fourth cycle of nivolumab. The CDR3 bases are TGTGCCAGCAGCTTAATGGGGTTTGGAAACACCATATATTTT. This encodes CASSLMGFGNTIYF.